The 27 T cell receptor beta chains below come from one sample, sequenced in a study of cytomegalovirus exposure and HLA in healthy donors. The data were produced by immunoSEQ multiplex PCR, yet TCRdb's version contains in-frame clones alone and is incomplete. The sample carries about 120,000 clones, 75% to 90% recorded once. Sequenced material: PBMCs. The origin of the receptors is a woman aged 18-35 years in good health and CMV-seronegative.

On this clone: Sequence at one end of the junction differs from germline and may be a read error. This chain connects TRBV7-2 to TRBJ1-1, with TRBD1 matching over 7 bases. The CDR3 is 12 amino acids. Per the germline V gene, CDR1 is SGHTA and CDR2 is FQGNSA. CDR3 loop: CASSDRTGALHF. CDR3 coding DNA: TGTGCCAGCAGCGACCGTACAGGGGCCCTGCATTTT. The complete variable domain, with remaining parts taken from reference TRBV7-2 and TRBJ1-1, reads GAGVSQSPSNKVTEKGKDVELRCDPISGHTALYWYRQSLGQGLEFLIYFQGNSAPDKSGLPSDRFSAERTGGSVSTLTIQRTQQEDSAVYLCASSDRTGALHFGQGTRLTVV.

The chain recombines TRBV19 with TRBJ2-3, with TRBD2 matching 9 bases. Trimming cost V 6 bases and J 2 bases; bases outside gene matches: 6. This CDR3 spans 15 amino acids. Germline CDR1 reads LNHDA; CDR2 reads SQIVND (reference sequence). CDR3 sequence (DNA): TGTGCCAGTAGCCCCCTAGCGGGGTTCACAGATACGCAGTATTTT. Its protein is CASSPLAGFTDTQYF.

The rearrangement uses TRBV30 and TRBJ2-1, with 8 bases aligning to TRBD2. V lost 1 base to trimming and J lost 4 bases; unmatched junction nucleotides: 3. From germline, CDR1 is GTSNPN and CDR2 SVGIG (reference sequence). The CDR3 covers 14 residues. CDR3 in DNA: TGTGCCTGGAGTGCGGGGGGGAGGTACAATGAGCAGTTCTTC. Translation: CAWSAGGRYNEQFF.

The CDR3 here is CASTLTTGNTEAFF. The CDR3 DNA sequence: TGTGCCAGCACCTTAACGACAGGGAACACTGAAGCTTTCTTT. The chain employs TRBV6-5 and TRBJ1-1; TRBD1 might be the D (6 bases). The ends were cut back, 7 bases at V and 1 base at J, with 13 bases in the middle. Germline CDR1 reads MNHEY; CDR2 reads SVGAGI. This CDR3 region has 14 residues.

For the CDR3, the DNA is TGTGCCAGCAGCCGAGAGATGCTGAATTCACCCCTCCACTTT. Amino acids: CASSREMLNSPLHF. The genes are TRBV5-4 and TRBJ1-6; no clear D gene. With 4 bases removed from V and 7 bases from J, the gap between germline ends came to 12 bases. Germline V gene sequence: CDR1 SGHNT, CDR2 YYREEE (reference sequence). This CDR3 is built from 14 residues.

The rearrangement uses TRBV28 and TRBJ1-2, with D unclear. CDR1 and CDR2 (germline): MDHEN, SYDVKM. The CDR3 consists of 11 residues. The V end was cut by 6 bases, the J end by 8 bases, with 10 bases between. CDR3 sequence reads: CASSRTGGYTF. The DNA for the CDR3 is TGTGCCAGCAGCCGCACGGGGGGCTACACCTTC.

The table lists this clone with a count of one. The CDR3 DNA sequence: TGTGCCAGTATTGAGCTAGCGGGAGGATTGACGCGGGAGCAGTACTTC. Translated, it gives CASIELAGGLTREQYF. V and J are TRBV19 and TRBJ2-7; 11 positions match TRBD2. The CDR3 is 16 residues long. CDR1 and CDR2 from the germline V gene are LNHDA and SQIVND (reference sequence). J was trimmed by 7 bases and V by 7 bases; bases with no gene match: 15.

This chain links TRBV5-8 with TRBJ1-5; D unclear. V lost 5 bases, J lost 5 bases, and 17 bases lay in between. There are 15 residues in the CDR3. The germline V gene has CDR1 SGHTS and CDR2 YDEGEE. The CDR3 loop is CASRPRVSMDQPQHF. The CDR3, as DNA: TGTGCCAGCAGACCCCGGGTGTCGATGGATCAGCCCCAGCATTTT.

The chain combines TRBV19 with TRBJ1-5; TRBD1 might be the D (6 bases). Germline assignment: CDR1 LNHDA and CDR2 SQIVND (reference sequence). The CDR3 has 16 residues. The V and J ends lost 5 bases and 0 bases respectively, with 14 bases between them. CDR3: CASSAYTQGSNQPQHF. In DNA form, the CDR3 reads TGTGCCAGTAGTGCTTATACACAGGGTAGCAATCAGCCCCAGCATTTT.

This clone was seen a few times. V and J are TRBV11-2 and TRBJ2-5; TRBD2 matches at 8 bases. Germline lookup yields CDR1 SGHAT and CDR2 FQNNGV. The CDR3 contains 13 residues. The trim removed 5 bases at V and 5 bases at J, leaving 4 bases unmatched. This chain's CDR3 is CASSPPGGETQYF. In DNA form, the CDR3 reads TGTGCCAGCAGCCCGCCGGGGGGGGAGACCCAGTACTTC.

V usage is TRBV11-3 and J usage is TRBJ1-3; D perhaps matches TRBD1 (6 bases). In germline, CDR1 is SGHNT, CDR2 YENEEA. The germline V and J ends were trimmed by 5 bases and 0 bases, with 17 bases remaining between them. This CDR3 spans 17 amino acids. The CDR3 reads CASSPRDRSSSGNTIYF. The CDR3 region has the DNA TGTGCCAGCAGCCCAAGAGACAGGTCGAGCTCTGGAAACACCATATATTTT.

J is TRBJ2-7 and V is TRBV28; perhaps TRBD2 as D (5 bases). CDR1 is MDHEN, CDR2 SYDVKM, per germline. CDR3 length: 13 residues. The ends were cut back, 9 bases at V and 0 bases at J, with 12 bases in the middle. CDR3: CASLSTSSYEQYV. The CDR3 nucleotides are TGTGCCAGTTTATCAACTAGCTCCTACGAGCAGTACGTC.

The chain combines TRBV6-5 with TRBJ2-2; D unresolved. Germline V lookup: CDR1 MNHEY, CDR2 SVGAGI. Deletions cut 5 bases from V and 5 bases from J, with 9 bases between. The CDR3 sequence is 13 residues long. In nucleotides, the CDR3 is TGTGCCAGCAGTCCCCGACAAACCGGGGAGCTGTTTTTT. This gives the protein CASSPRQTGELFF.

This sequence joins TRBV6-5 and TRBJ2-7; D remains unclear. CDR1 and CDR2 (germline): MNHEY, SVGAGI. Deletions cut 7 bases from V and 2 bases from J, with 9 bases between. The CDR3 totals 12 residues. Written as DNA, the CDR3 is TGTGCCAGCACCGCCAGGACCTACGAGCAGTACTTC. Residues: CASTARTYEQYF.

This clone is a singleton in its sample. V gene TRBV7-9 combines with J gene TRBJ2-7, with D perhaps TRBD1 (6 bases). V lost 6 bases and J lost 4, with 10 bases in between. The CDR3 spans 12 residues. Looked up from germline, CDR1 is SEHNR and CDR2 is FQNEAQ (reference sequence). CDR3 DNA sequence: TGTGCCAGCAGTAAAACAGGGTACGAGCAGTACGTC. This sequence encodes CASSKTGYEQYV.

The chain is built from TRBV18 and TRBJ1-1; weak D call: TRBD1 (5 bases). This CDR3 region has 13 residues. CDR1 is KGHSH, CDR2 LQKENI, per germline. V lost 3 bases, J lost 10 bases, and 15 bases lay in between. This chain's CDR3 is CASSPGAVLGAFF. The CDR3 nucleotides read TGTGCCAGCTCACCTGGGGCCGTTCTCGGAGCTTTCTTT.

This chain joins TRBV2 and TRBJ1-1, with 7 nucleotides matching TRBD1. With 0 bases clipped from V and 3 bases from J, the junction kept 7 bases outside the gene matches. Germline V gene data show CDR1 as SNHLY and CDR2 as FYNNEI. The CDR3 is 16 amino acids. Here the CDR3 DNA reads TGTGCCAGCAGTGAAGCCCACGGGGACAGCGACACTGAAGCTTTCTTT. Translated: CASSEAHGDSDTEAFF.

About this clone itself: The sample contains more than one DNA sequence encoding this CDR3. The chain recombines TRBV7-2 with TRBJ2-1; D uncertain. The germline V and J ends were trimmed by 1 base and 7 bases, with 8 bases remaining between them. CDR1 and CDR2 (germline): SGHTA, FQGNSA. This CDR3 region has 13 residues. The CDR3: CASSLGPGNEQFF. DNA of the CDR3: TGTGCCAGCAGCTTAGGACCGGGTAATGAGCAGTTCTTC.

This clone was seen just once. CDR3 coding DNA: TGCGCCAGCACCCCGGGTGGCTCTGGAAACACCATATATTTT. Translated, it gives CASTPGGSGNTIYF. V is TRBV5-1 and J is TRBJ1-3, with unresolved D. This CDR3 comprises 14 residues. The germline V gene encodes CDR1 SGHRS and CDR2 YFSETQ. V was shortened by 6 bases and J by 0 bases, with 10 bases between the two germline ends.

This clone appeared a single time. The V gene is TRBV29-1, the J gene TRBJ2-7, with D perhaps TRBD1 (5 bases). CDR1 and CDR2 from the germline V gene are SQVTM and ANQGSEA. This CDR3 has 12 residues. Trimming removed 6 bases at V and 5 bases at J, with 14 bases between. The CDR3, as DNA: TGCAGCGTCCAGTCGACAGACCACGAGCAGTACGTC. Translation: CSVQSTDHEQYV.

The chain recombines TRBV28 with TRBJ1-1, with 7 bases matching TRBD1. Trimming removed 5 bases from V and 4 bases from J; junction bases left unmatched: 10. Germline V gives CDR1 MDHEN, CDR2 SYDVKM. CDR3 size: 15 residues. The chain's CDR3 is CASSLVGQALTEAFF. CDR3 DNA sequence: TGTGCCAGCAGTCTCGTCGGACAGGCGCTCACTGAAGCTTTCTTT.

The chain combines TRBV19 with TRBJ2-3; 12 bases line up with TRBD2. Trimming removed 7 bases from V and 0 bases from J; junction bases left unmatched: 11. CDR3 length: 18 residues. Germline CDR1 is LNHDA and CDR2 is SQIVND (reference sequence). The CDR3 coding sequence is TGTGCCAGTAAGCCGACTAGCGGGAGACGAGGCAGCACAGATACGCAGTATTTT. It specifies CASKPTSGRRGSTDTQYF.

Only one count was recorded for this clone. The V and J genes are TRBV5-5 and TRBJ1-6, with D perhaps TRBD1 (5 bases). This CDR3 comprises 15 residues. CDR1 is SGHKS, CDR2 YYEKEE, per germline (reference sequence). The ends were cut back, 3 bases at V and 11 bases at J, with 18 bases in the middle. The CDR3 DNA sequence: TGTGCCAGCAGCTCCCGCAAGGGGAATTGGACACCCCTCCACTTT. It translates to CASSSRKGNWTPLHF.

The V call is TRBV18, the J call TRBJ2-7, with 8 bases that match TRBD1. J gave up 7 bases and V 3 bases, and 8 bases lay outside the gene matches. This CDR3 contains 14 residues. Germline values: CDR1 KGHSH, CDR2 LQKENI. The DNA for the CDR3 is TGTGCCAGCTCACCCCAAGGACAGGGTAGTGAGCAGTACGTC. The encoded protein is CASSPQGQGSEQYV.

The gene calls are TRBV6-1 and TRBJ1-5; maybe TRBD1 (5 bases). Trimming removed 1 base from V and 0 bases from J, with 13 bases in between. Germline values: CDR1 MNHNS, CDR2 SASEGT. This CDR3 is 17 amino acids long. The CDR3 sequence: CASSEGRQSDSNQPQHF. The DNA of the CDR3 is TGTGCCAGCAGTGAAGGAAGACAGTCGGATAGCAATCAGCCCCAGCATTTT.

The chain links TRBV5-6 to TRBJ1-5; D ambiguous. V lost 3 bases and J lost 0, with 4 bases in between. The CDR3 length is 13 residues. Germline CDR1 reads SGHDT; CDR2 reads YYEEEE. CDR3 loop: CASSSYSNQPQHF. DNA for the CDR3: TGTGCCAGCAGCTCCTATAGCAATCAGCCCCAGCATTTT.

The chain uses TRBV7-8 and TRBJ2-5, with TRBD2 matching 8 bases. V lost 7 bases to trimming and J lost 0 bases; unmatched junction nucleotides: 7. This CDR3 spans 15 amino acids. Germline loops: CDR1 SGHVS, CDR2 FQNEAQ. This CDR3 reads CASTHRGGYQETQYF. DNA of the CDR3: TGTGCCAGCACTCATCGCGGGGGGTACCAAGAGACCCAGTACTTC.